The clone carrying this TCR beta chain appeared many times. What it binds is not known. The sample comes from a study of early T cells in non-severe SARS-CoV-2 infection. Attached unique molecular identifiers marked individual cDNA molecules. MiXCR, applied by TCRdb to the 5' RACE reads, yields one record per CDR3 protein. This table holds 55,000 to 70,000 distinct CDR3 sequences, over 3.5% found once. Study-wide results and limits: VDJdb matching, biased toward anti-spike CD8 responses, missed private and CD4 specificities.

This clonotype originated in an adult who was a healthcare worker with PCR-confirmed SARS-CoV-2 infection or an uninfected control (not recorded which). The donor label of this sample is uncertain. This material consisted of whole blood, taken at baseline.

The CDR3 DNA is TGTGCCAGCTCACCATCGGGACAGGGAGGACAGCCCCAGCATTTT. Amino acid sequence: CASSPSGQGGQPQHF. V and J are TRBV18 and TRBJ1-5; TRBD1 agrees at 9 bases. CDR1 is KGHSH, CDR2 LQKENI, per germline. The CDR3 length is 15 residues. V dropped 2 bases and J dropped 7; count of bases not matched to a gene: 6.